This T cell receptor (beta chain) came from a study of blood T cell repertoires in COVID-19. In the authors' methods: Reference gene primers were amplified, and this amplification served to estimate nucleated cell counts. Profiled with immunoSEQ multiplex PCR; TCRdb holds only in-frame clones, not every one. V and J calls and clone size are copied from that table; D and trimming were computed from the DNA. Of 130,000 or so clones in the sample, roughly 69% were seen once. The junction had 2 bases not matched to a gene; V was cut back by 1 base and J by 3 bases. CDR3 size: 15 residues. Germline V gives CDR1 MGHRA, CDR2 YSYEKL.

The chain is built from TRBV4-1 and TRBJ2-2; TRBD2 agrees at 7 bases. This sequence originates from a woman aged 70 to 79 with acute or convalescent COVID-19. The sequenced sample was peripheral blood. CDR3 in amino acids: CASSQVGGYTGELFF. CDR3 coding DNA: TGCGCCAGCAGCCAAGTCGGGGGGTACACCGGGGAGCTGTTTTTT.